These T cell receptor beta chains were read from a single sample in a study of CD8 T cells in ankylosing spondylitis. One entry per CDR3 protein, called by TCRdb with MiXCR from the 5' RACE reads. This table has almost 250,000 distinct CDR3 sequences, 30% to 40% appearing once. Specimen: blood, either unsorted or a sorted T cell fraction (not recorded which). Receptors originate from a male donor with ankylosing spondylitis or in good health (not recorded which). Each CDR3 is given without its conserved first and last residue.

J gene,CDR3 length,V gene,CDR3 protein
TRBJ2-7,13,TRBV7-6,ASSLAAGGIYEQY
TRBJ1-1,11,TRBV20-1,SASVGWGTEAF
TRBJ2-1,13,TRBV20-1,SARRLLAGDNEQF
TRBJ1-2,11,TRBV5-6,ASSEDSSYGYT
TRBJ2-7,15,TRBV7-2,ASSPKSPGQGFSEQY
TRBJ2-7,13,TRBV12-3/TRBV12-4,ASSLMSSGYYEQY
TRBJ1-1,13,TRBV7-6,ASSLGGVRNTEAF
TRBJ2-2,10,TRBV7-2,ASSSGGVELF
TRBJ2-1,12,TRBV20-1,SAWTGGPYNEQF
TRBJ2-7,13,TRBV12-3/TRBV12-4,ASSPYGTGAYEQY
TRBJ1-2,12,TRBV9,ASSVGDSNYGYT
TRBJ2-3,15,TRBV20-1,SASTWGGPIKTDTQY
TRBJ2-2,14,TRBV7-2,ASSFSWRASTGELF
TRBJ2-5,11,TRBV7-9,ASRQGLEETQY
TRBJ2-7,10,TRBV20-1,SATVGGGEQY
TRBJ2-7,12,TRBV5-1,ASRLGGYSYEQY
TRBJ2-4,11,TRBV5-8,ASSLEGRNIQY
TRBJ1-1,10,TRBV3-1,ASSLWGGEAF
TRBJ2-5,12,TRBV20-1,SAPGLASFETQY
TRBJ2-1,14,TRBV15,ATSMRSGQGWNEQF
TRBJ2-3,13,TRBV4-1,ASSQESRITDTQY
TRBJ2-7,12,TRBV7-8,ASSRTGQGSQQY
TRBJ2-7,12,TRBV19,ASSWDFSSYEQY
TRBJ2-7,10,TRBV12-3/TRBV12-4,ASSFSPYEQY
TRBJ2-1,14,TRBV5-1,ASSAGAGGAYNEQF
TRBJ2-1,11,TRBV12-3/TRBV12-4,ASSFAGARRGF
TRBJ2-7,15,TRBV14,ASSQEVVGDQSYEQY
TRBJ1-1,15,TRBV27,ASSLSGQRLVNTEAF
TRBJ1-5,16,TRBV6-5,ASSYGLGTGKSNQPQH
TRBJ2-1,11,TRBV29-1,SVLGQGFNEQF
TRBJ2-1,11,TRBV29-1,SVGSGHYNEQF
TRBJ2-5,12,TRBV7-2,ASSASGGRETQY
TRBJ1-1,11,TRBV12-3/TRBV12-4,ASSDEKSTEAF
TRBJ2-1,15,TRBV12-3/TRBV12-4,ASSLVYGDSNYNEQF
TRBJ1-2,13,TRBV5-1,ASSLSGESNYGYT
TRBJ2-7,14,TRBV29-1,SVTAGSVATSYEQY
TRBJ2-5,9,TRBV12-3/TRBV12-4,ASRERETQY
TRBJ2-4,14,TRBV7-8,ASSPLTGNAKNIQY
TRBJ1-1,12,TRBV20-1,SATRPGAKAEAF
TRBJ2-7,17,TRBV11-1,ASSSGTGKNGGALHEQY